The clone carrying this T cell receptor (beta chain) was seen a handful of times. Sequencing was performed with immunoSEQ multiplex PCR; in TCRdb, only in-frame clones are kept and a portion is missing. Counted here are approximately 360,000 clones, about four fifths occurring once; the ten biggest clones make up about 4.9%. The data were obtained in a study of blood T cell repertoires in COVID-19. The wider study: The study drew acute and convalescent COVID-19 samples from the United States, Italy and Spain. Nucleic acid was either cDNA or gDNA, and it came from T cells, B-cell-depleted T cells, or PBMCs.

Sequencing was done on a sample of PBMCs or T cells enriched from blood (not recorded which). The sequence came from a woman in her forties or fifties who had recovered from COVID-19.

Here the CDR3 DNA reads TGTGCCAGTCAGGGGGATTCTTCACCCCTCCACTTT. This codes for CASQGDSSPLHF. The rearrangement joins TRBV25-1 to TRBJ1-6; 7 bases line up with TRBD1. The germline gives CDR1 MGHDK, CDR2 SYGVNS. The length of the CDR3 is 12 residues. Trimming cost V 9 bases and J 9 bases; bases outside gene matches: 5.